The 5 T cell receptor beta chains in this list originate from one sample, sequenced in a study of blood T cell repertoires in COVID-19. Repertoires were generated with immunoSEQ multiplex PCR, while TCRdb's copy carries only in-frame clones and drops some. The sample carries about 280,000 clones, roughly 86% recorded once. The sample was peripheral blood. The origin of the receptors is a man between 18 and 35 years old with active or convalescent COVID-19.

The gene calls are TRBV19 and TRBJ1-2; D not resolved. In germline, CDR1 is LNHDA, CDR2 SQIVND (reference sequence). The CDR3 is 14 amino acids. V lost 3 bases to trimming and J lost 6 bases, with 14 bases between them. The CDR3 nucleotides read TGTGCCAGTAGTATCGATCGGGGTGCAAATGGCTACACCTTC. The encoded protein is CASSIDRGANGYTF. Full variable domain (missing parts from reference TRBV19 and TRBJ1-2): DGGITQSPKYLFRKEGQNVTLSCEQNLNHDAMYWYRQDPGQGLRLIYYSQIVNDFQKGDIAEGYSVSREKKESFPLTVTSAQKNPTAFYLCASSIDRGANGYTFGSGTRLTVV.

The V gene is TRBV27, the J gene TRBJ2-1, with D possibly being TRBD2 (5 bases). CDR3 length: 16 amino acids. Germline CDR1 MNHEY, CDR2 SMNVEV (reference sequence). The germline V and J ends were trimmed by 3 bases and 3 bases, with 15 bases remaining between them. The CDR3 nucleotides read TGTGCCAGCAGTTTTTTATTGGGGAGTAGCTACAATGAGCAGTTCTTC. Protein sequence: CASSFLLGSSYNEQFF.

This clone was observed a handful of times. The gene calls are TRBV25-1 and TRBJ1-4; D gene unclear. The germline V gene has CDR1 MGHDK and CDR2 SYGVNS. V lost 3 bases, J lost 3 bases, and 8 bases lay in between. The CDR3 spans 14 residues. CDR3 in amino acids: CASSDRPANEKLFF. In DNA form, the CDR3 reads TGTGCCAGCAGTGACAGGCCGGCTAATGAAAAACTGTTTTTT.

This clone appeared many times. The chain's CDR3 is CATSDWTGPQSYEQYF. CDR3 DNA sequence: TGTGCCACCAGTGATTGGACAGGGCCCCAATCCTACGAGCAGTACTTC. The rearrangement joins TRBV24-1 to TRBJ2-7, with TRBD1 matching over 8 bases. Per the germline V gene, CDR1 is KGHDR and CDR2 is SFDVKD. This CDR3 has 16 amino acids. J gave up 1 base and V 2 bases, and 6 bases lay outside the gene matches.

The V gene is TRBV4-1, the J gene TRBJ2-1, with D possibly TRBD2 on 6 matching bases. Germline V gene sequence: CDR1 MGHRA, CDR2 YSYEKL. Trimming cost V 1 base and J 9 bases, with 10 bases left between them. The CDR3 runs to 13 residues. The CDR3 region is CASSQVGSGEQFF. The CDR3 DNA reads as TGCGCCAGCAGCCAAGTAGGTAGCGGTGAGCAGTTCTTC.